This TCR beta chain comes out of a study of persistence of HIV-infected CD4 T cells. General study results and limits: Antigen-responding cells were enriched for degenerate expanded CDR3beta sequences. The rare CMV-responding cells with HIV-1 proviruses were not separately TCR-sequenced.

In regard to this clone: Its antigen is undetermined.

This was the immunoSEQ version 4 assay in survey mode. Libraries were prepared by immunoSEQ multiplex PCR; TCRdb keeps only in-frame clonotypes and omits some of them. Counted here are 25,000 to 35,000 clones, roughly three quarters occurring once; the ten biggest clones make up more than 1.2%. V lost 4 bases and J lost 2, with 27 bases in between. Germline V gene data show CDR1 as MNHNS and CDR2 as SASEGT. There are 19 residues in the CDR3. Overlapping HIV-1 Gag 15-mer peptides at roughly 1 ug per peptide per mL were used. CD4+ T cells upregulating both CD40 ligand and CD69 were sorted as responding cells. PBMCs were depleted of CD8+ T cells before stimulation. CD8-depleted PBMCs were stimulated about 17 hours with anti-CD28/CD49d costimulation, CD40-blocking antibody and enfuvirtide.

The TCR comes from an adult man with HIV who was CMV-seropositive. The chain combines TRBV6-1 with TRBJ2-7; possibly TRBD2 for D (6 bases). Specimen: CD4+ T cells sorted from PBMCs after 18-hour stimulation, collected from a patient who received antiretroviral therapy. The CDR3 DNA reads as TGTGCCAGCAGTGTCCGACAACGGCGCGGGGAGCGCCCACCCTACGAGCAGTACTTC. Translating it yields CASSVRQRRGERPPYEQYF.